These T cell receptor beta chains were read from a single sample in a study of cytomegalovirus exposure and HLA in healthy donors. Libraries were prepared by immunoSEQ multiplex PCR; TCRdb keeps only in-frame clonotypes and omits some of them. The sample includes under 250,000 clones, less than 90% of them seen just once. The specimen was PBMCs. The receptors here all came from a woman between 18 and 29 years old in good health and CMV-seronegative. CDR3s include the opening cysteine and the closing phenylalanine or tryptophan. Each record gives: D gene, J gene, V gene, clone size, CDR3 DNA, CDR3 protein. A D gene is named only where the DNA matches it firmly. Only part of the rows carry a size: once, few, many, or a class if the clone is expanded.

>-|TRBJ1-2|TRBV27|-
TGTGCCAGCAGTTCCCCGGGGGACTATGGCTACACCTTC
CASSSPGDYGYTF
>-|TRBJ2-3|TRBV5-1|-
TGCGCCAGCAGCTTGGTGGGGGGACCGGACACAGATACGCAGTATTTT
CASSLVGGPDTDTQYF
>-|TRBJ2-3|TRBV27|-
TGTGCCAGCAGCATTTTTCAGGGAATCACAGATACGCAGTATTTT
CASSIFQGITDTQYF
>TRBD1|TRBJ1-3|TRBV27|-
TGTGCCAGCAGTTTATCCCCTCCCGGGACAGAAGGAAACACCATATATTTT
CASSLSPPGTEGNTIYF
>-|TRBJ1-2|TRBV7-9|-
TGTGCCAGCAGCTTAGTGGTTAGGGATGTAGGAGGTCATGGCTACACCTTC
CASSLVVRDVGGHGYTF
>-|TRBJ2-7|TRBV5-1|-
TGCGCCAGCAGCCTTGGGGTGGGGTCCTCCTACGAGCAGTACTTC
CASSLGVGSSYEQYF
>-|TRBJ2-1|TRBV27|few
TGTGCCAGCAGTAAGAGCTACAATGAGCAGTTCTTC
CASSKSYNEQFF
>TRBD2|TRBJ2-7|TRBV19|-
TGTGCCAGTCGCGGGGGGCAGGGAGGTCTCTACGAGCAGTACTTC
CASRGGQGGLYEQYF
>-|TRBJ2-7|TRBV11-2|-
TGTGCCAGCAGCTTAGATAGCGCGAATCCCTACGAGCAGTACTTC
CASSLDSANPYEQYF
>-|TRBJ1-2|TRBV6-1|-
TGTGCCTGCCGAGGGTTTTACTATGGCTACACCTTC
CACRGFYYGYTF
>-|TRBJ2-7|TRBV2|-
TGTGCCAGCAGGAGGGAATCCTACGAGCAGTACTTC
CASRRESYEQYF
>-|TRBJ2-7|TRBV5-1|-
TGCGCCAGCAGCTTGTGGACCGCCTCCTACGAGCAGTACTTC
CASSLWTASYEQYF
>TRBD1|TRBJ2-2|TRBV5-1|-
TGCGCCAGCACACGGGGACAGGGGGCGAACACCGGGGAGCTGTTTTTT
CASTRGQGANTGELFF
>-|TRBJ2-7|TRBV6-1|-
TGTGCCAGCAGTGTGTGGGGGGAGCAGTACTTC
CASSVWGEQYF